This TCR beta chain was identified in a study of shared clonotypes between healthy human individuals. Overall study context: CD4 naive cells filled three plates per donor, CD4 memory three, CD8 naive two and CD8 memory one.

Measured with immunoSEQ multiplex PCR; TCRdb has only the in-frame clones, and not every one. This sample carries over a million clones, around 98% of them seen once, and the ten largest clones take 0.4% to 0.45%. In germline, CDR1 is SGHDN, CDR2 FVKESK. Trimming left V 4 bases short and J 6 bases short, with 19 bases between. The CDR3 sequence is 16 residues long. As to this clone: The antigen is unknown.

Whole-study results and caveats: Naive subsets generally had larger estimated richness than memory subsets. Generation of non-shared clonotypes was less probable than generation of clonotypes shared by all four donors.

Sequenced sample: naive CD4+ T cells sorted from blood. Subset here: CD45RA+ positively selected. The origin of this receptor is a man aged 25-40 years in good health. This rearrangement joins TRBV14 to TRBJ2-1, with D possibly matching TRBD2 (6 bases). The CDR3 DNA reads TGTGCCAGCAGCCTTAACCCGGGACTGGGACTCAATGAGCAGTTCTTC. Protein product: CASSLNPGLGLNEQFF.